This TCR beta chain was captured in a study of regulatory T cells in long-lasting Graves disease. Stated time point: newly diagnosed GD, antithyroid drugs for less than 3 months. With RNA extracted from PBMCs as input, the TCR library was made. Researchers made TCR beta libraries by using iRepertoire HTBI primers and running Arm-PCR on CDR3 regions. TCRdb re-called the multiplex PCR reads with MiXCR, one entry per CDR3 protein. The data show 400,000 to 550,000 distinct CDR3 sequences, about a sixth seen once. The CDR3 sequence is 14 residues long. Unmatched junction bases numbered 8, after V lost 7 bases and J lost 3 bases. Germline V lookup: CDR1 SQVTM, CDR2 ANQGSEA. The same specimen was also included in a second study, on T cells in Graves' hyperthyroidism and ophthalmopathy. Per that study: TCR CDR3 underwent first-round RT-PCR with the HTBI primer set.

This TCR came from a woman aged 25 to 39 with Graves disease. The sequenced sample was peripheral blood mononuclear cells (PBMCs), obtained at new diagnosis, from a patient treated with antithyroid drugs. The V gene is TRBV29-1, the J gene TRBJ2-1, with 8 positions matching TRBD2. Here the CDR3 reads CSALLAGFYNEQFF. CDR3 nucleotide sequence: TGCAGCGCCCTCCTAGCGGGTTTCTACAATGAGCAGTTCTTC.